This T cell receptor (beta chain) appears in the sequencing data of a study of shared clonotypes between healthy human individuals. General study findings and limits: In several donors, approximately 5% of naive CD4 clonotypes appeared in common. As a rule, naive subsets had a larger estimated richness than memory subsets.

With regard to this clone: Antigen specificity is unknown.

In germline, CDR1 is ENHRY, CDR2 SYGVKD. V shed 4 bases and J 6 bases; nucleotides not matched to a gene: 9. This CDR3 is 15 amino acids long. Replicate PCRs for sorted subsets used 200 ng DNA; this equaled 30,000 to 35,000 T cell genomes. Here immunoSEQ multiplex PCR was the method, and the copy in TCRdb shows in-frame clones only, minus some. The data show 1.4 million or so clones, with roughly 98.5% seen just once and 0.3% to 0.45% held by the top ten. The receptor was derived from a young man in good health. The source material was naive CD4+ T cells sorted from blood. The subset is: CD45RA+ positively selected. The rearrangement joins TRBV10-3 to TRBJ2-1; 7 bases are shared with TRBD1. The chain's CDR3 is CAISGTQGSRNEQFF. CDR3 DNA: TGTGCCATCAGTGGAACACAGGGGTCCCGCAATGAGCAGTTCTTC.